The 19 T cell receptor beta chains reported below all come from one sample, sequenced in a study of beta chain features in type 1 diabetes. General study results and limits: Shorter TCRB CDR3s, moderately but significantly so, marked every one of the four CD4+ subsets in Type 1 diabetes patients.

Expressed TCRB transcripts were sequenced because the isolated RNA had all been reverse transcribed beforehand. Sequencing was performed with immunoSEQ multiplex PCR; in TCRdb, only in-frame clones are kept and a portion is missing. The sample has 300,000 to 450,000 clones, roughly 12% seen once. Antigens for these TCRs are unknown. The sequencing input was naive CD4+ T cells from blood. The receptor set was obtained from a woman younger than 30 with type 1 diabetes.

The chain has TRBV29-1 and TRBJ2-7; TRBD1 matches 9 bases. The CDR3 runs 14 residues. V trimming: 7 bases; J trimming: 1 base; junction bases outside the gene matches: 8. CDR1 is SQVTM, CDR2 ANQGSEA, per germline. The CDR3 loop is CSAKEQGASYEQYF. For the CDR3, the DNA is TGCAGCGCAAAGGAACAGGGGGCTTCCTACGAGCAGTACTTC.

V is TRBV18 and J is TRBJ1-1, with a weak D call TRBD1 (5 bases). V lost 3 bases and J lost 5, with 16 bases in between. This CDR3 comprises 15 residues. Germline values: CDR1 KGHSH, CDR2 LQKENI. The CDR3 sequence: CASSPVSGQGTEAFF. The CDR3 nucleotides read TGTGCCAGCTCACCCGTTTCAGGGCAAGGGACTGAAGCTTTCTTT.

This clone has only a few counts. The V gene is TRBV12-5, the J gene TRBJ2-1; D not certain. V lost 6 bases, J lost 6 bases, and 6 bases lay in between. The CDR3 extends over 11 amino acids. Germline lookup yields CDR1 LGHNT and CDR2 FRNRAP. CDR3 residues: CASGHINEQFF. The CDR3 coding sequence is TGTGCTAGTGGCCACATCAATGAGCAGTTCTTC. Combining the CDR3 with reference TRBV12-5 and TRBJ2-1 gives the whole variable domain DARVTQTPRHKVTEMGQEVTMRCQPILGHNTVFWYRQTMMQGLELLAYFRNRAPLDDSGMPKDRFSAEMPDATLATLKIQPSEPRDSAVYFCASGHINEQFFGPGTRLTVL.

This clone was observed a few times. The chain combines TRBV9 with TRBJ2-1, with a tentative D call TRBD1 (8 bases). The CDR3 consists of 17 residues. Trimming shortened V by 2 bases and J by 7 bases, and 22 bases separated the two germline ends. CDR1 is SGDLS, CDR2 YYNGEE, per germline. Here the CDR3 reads CASSVSIGGQGGNEQFF. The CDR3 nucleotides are TGTGCCAGCAGCGTTAGTATAGGCGGACAGGGAGGGAATGAGCAGTTCTTC.

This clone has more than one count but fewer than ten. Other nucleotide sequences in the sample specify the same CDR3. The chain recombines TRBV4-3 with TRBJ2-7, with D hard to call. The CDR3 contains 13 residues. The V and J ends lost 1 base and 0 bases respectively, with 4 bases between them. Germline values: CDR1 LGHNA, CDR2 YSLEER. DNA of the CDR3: TGCGCCAGCAGCCAAGCTAGCTCCTACGAGCAGTACTTC. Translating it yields CASSQASSYEQYF.

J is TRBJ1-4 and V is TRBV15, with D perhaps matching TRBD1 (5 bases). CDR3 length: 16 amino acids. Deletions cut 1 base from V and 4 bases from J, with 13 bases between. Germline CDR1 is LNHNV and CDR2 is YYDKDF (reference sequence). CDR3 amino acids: CATSRVIGAGNEKLFF. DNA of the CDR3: TGTGCCACCAGCAGAGTCATAGGGGCCGGTAATGAAAAACTGTTTTTT. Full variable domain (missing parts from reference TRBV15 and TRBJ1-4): DAMVIQNPRYQVTQFGKPVTLSCSQTLNHNVMYWYQQKSSQAPKLLFHYYDKDFNNEADTPDNFQSRRPNTSFCFLDIRSPGLGDTAMYLCATSRVIGAGNEKLFFGSGTQLSVL.

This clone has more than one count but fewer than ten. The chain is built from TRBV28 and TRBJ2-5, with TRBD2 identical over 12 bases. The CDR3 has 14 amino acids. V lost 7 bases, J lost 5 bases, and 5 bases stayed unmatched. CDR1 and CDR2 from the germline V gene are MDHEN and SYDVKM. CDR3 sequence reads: CASTRTSGIETQYF. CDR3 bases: TGTGCCAGCACAAGGACTAGCGGGATTGAGACCCAGTACTTC. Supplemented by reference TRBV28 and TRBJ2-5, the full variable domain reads DVKVTQSSRYLVKRTGEKVFLECVQDMDHENMFWYRQDPGLGLRLIYFSYDVKMKEKGDIPEGYSVSREKKERFSLILESASTNQTSMYLCASTRTSGIETQYFGPGTRLLVL.

The CDR3 here is CAWSGAGLSNQPQHF. The CDR3 bases are TGTGCCTGGAGTGGGGCAGGGCTTAGCAATCAGCCCCAGCATTTT. The chain is built from TRBV30 and TRBJ1-5; weak D call: TRBD1 (5 bases). The V end lost 1 base, the J end lost 0 bases, and 10 bases lay between the germline ends. The V gene's germline CDR1 is GTSNPN and CDR2 SVGIG (reference sequence). The CDR3 spans 15 residues.

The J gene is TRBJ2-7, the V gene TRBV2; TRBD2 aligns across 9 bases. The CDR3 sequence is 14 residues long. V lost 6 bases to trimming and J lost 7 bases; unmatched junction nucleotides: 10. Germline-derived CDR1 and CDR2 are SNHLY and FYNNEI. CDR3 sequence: CASRDSGSRGEQYF. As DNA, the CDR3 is TGTGCCAGCAGGGATAGCGGGAGTCGGGGAGAGCAGTACTTC.

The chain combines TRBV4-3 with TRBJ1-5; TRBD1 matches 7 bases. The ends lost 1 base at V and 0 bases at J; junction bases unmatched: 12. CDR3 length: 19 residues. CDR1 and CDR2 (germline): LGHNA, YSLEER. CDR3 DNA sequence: TGCGCCAGCAGCCAAGTTTTAATTAGAGGGGGCGGTAGCAATCAGCCCCAGCATTTT. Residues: CASSQVLIRGGGSNQPQHF.

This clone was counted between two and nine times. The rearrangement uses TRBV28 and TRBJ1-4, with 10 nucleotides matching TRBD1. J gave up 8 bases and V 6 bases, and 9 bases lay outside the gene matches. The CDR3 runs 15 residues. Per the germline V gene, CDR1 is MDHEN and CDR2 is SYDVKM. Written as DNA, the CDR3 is TGTGCCAGCAGCTCCACCGGGACAGGGGACGAAAAACTGTTTTTT. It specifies CASSSTGTGDEKLFF.

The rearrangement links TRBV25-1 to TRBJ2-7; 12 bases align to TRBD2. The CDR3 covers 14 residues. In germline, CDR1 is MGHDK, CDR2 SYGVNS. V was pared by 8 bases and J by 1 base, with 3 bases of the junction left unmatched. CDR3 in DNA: TGTGCCAGCGGGCTAGCGGGAGGGTCCTACGAGCAGTACTTC. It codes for CASGLAGGSYEQYF.

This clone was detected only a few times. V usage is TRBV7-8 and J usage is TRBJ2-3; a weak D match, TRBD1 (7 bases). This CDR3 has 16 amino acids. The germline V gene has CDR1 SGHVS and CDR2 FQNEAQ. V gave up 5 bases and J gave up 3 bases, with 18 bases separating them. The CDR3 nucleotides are TGTGCCAGCAGCCGTAGGCGGGACAGCTCTACAGATACGCAGTATTTT. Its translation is CASSRRRDSSTDTQYF.

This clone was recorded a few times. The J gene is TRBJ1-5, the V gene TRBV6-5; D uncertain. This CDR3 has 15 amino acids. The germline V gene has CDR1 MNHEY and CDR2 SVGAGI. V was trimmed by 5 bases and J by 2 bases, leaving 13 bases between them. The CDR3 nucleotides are TGTGCCAGCAGTCGGGGTCCGGGTGGCAATCAGCCCCAGCATTTT. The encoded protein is CASSRGPGGNQPQHF.

CDR3 coding DNA: TGCGCCAGCAGCCAAGGGAGGGCAGGACTATCAACTAATGAAAAACTGTTTTTT. Amino acid sequence: CASSQGRAGLSTNEKLFF. V usage is TRBV4-3 and J usage is TRBJ1-4; D unresolved. CDR3 length equals 18 residues. V was clipped by 1 base and J by 0 bases, with 15 bases between them. CDR1 is LGHNA, CDR2 YSLEER, per germline.

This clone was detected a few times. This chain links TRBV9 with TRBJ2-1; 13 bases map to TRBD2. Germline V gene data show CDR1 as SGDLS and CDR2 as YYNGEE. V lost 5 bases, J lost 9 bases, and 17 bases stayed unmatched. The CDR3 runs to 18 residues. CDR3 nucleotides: TGTGCCAGCAGTCGGACTAGCGGGAGAATAAACCTTTTGGGTGAGCAGTTCTTC. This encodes CASSRTSGRINLLGEQFF.

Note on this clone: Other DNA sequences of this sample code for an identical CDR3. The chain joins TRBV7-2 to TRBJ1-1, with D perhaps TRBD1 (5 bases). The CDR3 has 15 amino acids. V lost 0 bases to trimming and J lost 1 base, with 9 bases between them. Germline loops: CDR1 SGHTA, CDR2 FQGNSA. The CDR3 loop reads CASSLALGGNTEAFF. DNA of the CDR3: TGTGCCAGCAGCTTAGCGCTGGGGGGGAACACTGAAGCTTTCTTT.

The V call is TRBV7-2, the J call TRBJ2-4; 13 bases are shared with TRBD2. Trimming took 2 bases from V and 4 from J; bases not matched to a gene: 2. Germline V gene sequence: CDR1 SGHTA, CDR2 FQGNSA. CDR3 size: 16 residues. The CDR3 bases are TGTGCCAGCAGCTTAACTAGCGGGGGGGGGAAAAACATTCAGTACTTC. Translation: CASSLTSGGGKNIQYF. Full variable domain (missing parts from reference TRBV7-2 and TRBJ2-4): GAGVSQSPSNKVTEKGKDVELRCDPISGHTALYWYRQSLGQGLEFLIYFQGNSAPDKSGLPSDRFSAERTGGSVSTLTIQRTQQEDSAVYLCASSLTSGGGKNIQYFGAGTRLSVL.

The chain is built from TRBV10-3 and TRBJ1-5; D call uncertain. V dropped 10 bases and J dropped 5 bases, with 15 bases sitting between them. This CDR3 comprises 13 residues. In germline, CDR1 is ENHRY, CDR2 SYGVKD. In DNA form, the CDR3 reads TGTGCCAGCCGACTAGTTTTGGATCAGCCCCAGCATTTT. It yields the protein CASRLVLDQPQHF.